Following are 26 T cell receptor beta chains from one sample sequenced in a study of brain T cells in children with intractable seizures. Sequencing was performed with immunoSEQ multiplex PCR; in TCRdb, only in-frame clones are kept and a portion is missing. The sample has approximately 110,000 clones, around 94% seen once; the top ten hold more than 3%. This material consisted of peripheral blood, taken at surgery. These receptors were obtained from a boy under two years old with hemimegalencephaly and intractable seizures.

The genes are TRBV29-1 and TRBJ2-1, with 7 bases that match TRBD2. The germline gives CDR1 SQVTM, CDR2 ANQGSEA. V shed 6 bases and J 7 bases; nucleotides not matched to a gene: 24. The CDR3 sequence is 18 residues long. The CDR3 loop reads CSVGGTTTAAWRKNEQFF. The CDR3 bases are TGCAGCGTGGGGGGGACGACTACCGCTGCCTGGAGAAAGAATGAGCAGTTCTTC.

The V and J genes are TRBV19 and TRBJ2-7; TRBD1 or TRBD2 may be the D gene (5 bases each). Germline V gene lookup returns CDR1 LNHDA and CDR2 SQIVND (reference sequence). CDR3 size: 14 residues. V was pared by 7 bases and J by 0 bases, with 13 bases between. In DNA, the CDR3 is TGTGCCAGTAACCCGGGACGTAACTCCTACGAGCAGTACTTC. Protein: CASNPGRNSYEQYF.

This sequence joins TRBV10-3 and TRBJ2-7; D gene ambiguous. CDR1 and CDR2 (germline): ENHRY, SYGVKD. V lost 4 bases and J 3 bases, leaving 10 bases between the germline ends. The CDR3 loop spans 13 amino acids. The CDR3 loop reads CAISVGSIYEQYF. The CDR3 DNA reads TGTGCCATCAGTGTCGGCAGTATCTACGAGCAGTACTTC.

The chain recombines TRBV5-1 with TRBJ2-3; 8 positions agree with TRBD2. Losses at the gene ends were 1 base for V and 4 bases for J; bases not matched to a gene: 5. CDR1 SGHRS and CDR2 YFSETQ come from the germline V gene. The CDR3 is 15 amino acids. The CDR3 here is CASSLRTSSPDTQYF. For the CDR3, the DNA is TGCGCCAGCAGCTTGCGGACTAGCAGCCCAGATACGCAGTATTTT.

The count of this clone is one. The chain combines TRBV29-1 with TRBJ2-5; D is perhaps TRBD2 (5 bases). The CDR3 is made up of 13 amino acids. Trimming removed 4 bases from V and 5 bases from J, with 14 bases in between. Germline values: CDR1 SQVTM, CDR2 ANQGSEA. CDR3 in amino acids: CSVGLRMRETQYF. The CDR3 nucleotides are TGCAGCGTTGGACTAAGGATGCGGGAGACCCAGTACTTC.

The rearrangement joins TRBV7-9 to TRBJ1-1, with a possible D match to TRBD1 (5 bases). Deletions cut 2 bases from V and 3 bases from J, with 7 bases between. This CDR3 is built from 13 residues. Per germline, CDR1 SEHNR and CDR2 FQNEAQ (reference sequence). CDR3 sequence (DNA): TGTGCCAGCAGCTTACAAGGGGACACTGAAGCTTTCTTT. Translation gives CASSLQGDTEAFF.

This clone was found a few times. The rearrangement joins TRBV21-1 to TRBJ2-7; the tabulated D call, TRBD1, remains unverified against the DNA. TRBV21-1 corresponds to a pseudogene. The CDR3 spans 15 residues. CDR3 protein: CASSIPQGAAYEQYF. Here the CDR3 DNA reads TGTGCCAGCAGCATCCCGCAGGGGGCTGCCTACGAGCAGTACTTC.

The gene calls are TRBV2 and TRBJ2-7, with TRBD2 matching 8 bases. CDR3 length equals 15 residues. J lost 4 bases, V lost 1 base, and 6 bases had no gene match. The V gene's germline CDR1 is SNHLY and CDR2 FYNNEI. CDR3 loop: CASSEGAGVDYEQYF. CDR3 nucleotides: TGTGCCAGCAGTGAAGGAGCGGGAGTAGATTACGAGCAGTACTTC.

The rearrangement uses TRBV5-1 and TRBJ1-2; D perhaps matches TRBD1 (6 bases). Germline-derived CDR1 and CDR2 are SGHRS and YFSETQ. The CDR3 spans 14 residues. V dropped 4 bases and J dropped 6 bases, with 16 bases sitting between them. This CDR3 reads CASSPVEGVDGYTF. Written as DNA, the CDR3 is TGCGCCAGCAGCCCTGTAGAGGGGGTCGATGGCTACACCTTC.

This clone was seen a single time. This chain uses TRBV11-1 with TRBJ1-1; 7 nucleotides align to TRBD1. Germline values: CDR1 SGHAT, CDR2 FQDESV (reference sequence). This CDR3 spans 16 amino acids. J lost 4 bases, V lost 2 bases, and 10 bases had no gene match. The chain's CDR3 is CASSLRGGWPFTEAFF. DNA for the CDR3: TGTGCCAGCAGCTTACGAGGGGGCTGGCCTTTCACTGAAGCTTTCTTT.

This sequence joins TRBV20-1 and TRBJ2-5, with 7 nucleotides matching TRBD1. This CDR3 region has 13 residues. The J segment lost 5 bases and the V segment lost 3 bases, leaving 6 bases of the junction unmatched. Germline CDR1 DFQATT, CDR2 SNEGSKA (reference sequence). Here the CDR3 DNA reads TGCAGTGCTAGTAAACAGGGGCAGGAGACCCAGTACTTC. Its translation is CSASKQGQETQYF.

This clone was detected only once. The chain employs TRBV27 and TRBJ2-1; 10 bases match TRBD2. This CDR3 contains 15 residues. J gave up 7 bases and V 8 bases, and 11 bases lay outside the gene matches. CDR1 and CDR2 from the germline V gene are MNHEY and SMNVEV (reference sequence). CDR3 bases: TGTGCCAGCCGGCAGCGGGAGGGCGGTGGGAATGAGCAGTTCTTC. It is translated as CASRQREGGGNEQFF.

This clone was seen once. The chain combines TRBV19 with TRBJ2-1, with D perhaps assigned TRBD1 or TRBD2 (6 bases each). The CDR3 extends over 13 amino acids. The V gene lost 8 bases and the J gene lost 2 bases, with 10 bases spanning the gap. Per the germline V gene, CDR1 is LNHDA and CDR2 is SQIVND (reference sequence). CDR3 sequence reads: CASRRDTYNEQFF. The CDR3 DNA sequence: TGTGCCAGTCGGCGGGACACCTACAATGAGCAGTTCTTC. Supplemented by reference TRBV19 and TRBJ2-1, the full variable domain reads DGGITQSPKYLFRKEGQNVTLSCEQNLNHDAMYWYRQDPGQGLRLIYYSQIVNDFQKGDIAEGYSVSREKKESFPLTVTSAQKNPTAFYLCASRRDTYNEQFFGPGTRLTVL.

The CDR3 region has the DNA TGTGCCAGCAGCGGACTTTCGGGACTAGCGGGAGGGGTTTGGCAGTTCTTC. Its protein is CASSGLSGLAGGVWQFF. The chain is built from TRBV7-2 and TRBJ2-1, with TRBD2 matching 16 bases. Germline trimming cut 5 bases from V and 12 bases from J; bases unmatched to any gene: 13. The CDR3 spans 17 residues. Germline values: CDR1 SGHTA, CDR2 FQGNSA.

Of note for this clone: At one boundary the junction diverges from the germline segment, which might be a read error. This CDR3 is CAISDTGSRSF. In DNA form, the CDR3 reads TGTGCCATCAGTGACACAGGGTCTAGAAGCTTC. The rearrangement uses TRBV10-3 and TRBJ2-7, with D perhaps matching TRBD1 (6 bases). CDR3 length equals 11 residues. Germline V CDR1 and CDR2: ENHRY, SYGVKD.

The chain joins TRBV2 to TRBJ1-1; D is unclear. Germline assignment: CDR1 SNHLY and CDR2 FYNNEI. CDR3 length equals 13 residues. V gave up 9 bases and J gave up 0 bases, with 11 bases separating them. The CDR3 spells CASCRGMNTEAFF. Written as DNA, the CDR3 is TGTGCCAGTTGCCGGGGAATGAACACTGAAGCTTTCTTT.

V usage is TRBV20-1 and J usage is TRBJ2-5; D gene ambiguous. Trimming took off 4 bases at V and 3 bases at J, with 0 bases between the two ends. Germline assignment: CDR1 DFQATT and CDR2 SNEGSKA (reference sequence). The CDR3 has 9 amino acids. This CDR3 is CSAKETQYF. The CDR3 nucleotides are TGCAGTGCTAAAGAGACCCAGTACTTC.

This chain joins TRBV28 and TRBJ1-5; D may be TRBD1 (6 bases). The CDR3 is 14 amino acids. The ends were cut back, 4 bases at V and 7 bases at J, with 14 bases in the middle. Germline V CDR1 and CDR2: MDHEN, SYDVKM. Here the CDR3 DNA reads TGTGCCAGCAGTTCACAGGGAAGTAGACAGCCCCAGCATTTT. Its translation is CASSSQGSRQPQHF.

CDR3 sequence reads: CASSHVASGGHTGEQFF. As DNA, the CDR3 is TGTGCCAGCAGCCACGTCGCTAGCGGGGGCCACACGGGTGAGCAGTTCTTC. This chain links TRBV3-1 (or the pseudogene TRBV3-2) with TRBJ2-1; the match to TRBD2 covers 10 bases. After removal of 3 bases from V and 9 bases from J, the junction contained 14 bases not matched to a gene. Germline CDR1 LGHDT, CDR2 YNNKEL (reference sequence). The CDR3 spans 17 residues.

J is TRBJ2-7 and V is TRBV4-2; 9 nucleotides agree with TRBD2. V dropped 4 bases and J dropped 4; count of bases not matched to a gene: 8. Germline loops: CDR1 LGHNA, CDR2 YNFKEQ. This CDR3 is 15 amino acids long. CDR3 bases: TGTGCCAGCAGCCCCCGAGCGGGAGGAGCTTACGAGCAGTACTTC. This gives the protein CASSPRAGGAYEQYF.

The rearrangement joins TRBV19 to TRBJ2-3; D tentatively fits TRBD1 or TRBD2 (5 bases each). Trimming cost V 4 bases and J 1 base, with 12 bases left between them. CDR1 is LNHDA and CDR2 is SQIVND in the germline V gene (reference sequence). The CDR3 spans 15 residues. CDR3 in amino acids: CASSTRQGRTDTQYF. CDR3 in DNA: TGTGCCAGTAGTACCCGGCAGGGACGCACAGATACGCAGTATTTT.

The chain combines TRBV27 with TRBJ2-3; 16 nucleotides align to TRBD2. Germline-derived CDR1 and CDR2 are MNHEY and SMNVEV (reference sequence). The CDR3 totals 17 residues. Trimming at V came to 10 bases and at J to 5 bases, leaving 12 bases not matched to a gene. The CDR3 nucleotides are TGTGCCACCCGACCTGGGACTAGCGGGAGGGGAGGAGATACGCAGTATTTT. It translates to CATRPGTSGRGGDTQYF.

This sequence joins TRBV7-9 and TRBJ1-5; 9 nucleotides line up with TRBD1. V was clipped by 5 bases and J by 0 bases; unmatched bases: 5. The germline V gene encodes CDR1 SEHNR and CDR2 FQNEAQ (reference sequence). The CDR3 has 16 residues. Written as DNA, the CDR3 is TGTGCCAGCAGCAGCGGGACAGGGATTAGCAATCAGCCCCAGCATTTT. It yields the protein CASSSGTGISNQPQHF. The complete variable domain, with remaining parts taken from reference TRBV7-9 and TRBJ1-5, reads DTGVSQNPRHKITKRGQNVTFRCDPISEHNRLYWYRQTLGQGPEFLTYFQNEAQLEKSRLLSDRFSAERPKGSFSTLEIQRTEQGDSAMYLCASSSGTGISNQPQHFGDGTRLSIL.

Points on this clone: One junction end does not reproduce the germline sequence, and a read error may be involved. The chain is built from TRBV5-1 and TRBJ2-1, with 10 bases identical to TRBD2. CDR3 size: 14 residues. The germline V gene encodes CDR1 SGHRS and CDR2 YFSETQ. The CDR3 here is CASSLGGLANEQFF. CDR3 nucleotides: TGCGCCAGCAGTTTGGGGGGACTAGCGAATGAGCAGTTCTTC.

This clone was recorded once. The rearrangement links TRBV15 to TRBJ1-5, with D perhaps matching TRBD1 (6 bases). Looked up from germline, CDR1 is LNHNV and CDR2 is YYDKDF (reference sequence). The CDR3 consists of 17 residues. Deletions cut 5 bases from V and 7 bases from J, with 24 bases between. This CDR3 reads CATSRGGRGRDRQPQHF. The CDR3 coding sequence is TGTGCCACCAGCCGGGGGGGGCGAGGGAGGGATCGGCAGCCCCAGCATTTT.

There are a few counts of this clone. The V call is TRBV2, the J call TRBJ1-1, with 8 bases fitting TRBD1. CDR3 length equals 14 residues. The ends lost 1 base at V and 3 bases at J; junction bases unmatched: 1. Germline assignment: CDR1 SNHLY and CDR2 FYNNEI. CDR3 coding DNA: TGTGCCAGCAGTGAAGGGACAGGGTACACTGAAGCTTTCTTT. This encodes CASSEGTGYTEAFF. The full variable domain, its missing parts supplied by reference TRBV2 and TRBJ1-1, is EPEVTQTPSHQVTQMGQEVILRCVPISNHLYFYWYRQILGQKVEFLVSFYNNEISEKSEIFDDQFSVERPDGSNFTLKIRSTKLEDSAMYFCASSEGTGYTEAFFGQGTRLTVV.